Included here is one T cell receptor beta chain sequence, with context. No antigen is known for it. Using a J-beta primer mix together with a sample-barcoded 5' primer, a second PCR was run for roughly 6 to 12 cycles. Using its own MiXCR run on the 5' RACE reads, TCRdb lists one record per CDR3 protein. This sample has more than 650,000 distinct CDR3 sequences, with 22% found just once. The data were taken from a study of blood T cells in healthy people across ages. Broader study findings: Donor CMV infection status was unknown, possibly confounding age-related changes in expanded clonotypes. Long-lived donors carried more naive CD4+ cells and greater diversity than aged donors.

The CDR3 totals 13 residues. Germline loops: CDR1 DFQATT, CDR2 SNEGSKA (reference sequence). With 1 base removed from V and 0 bases from J, the gap between germline ends came to 6 bases. The chain combines TRBV20-1 with TRBJ1-1; D uncertain. The clonotype originates from a man in his sixties or seventies in good health. Source material: blood. CDR3 loop: CSARVGMNTEAFF. The CDR3 coding sequence is TGCAGTGCTAGAGTAGGGATGAACACTGAAGCTTTCTTT.